This T cell receptor beta chain derives from a study of T cells expressing NK-cell markers. Background on the study: The sequencing cohort of eight donors included seven HCMV-seropositive individuals and one seronegative individual. Study-wide results and caveats: Expanded clones of NKG2C+ T cells had an unclear HCMV specificity.

Concerning this clonotype itself: Its antigen is not known.

From its re-call of the 5' RACE reads, TCRdb lists each CDR3 protein once, without DNA. The table for this sample gives a few hundred thousand distinct CDR3 sequences. Germline CDR1 reads LGHDT; CDR2 reads YNNKEL (reference sequence). CDR3 length: 16 amino acids. What was sequenced was blood T cells: a sorted CD56 or NKG2C T cell subset, CD4+ or CD8+ T cells, or bulk PBMC T cells (not recorded which). The chain carries TRBV3-1 and TRBJ2-7; no DNA is available, so the TRBD1 call from TCRdb remains unchecked. The receptor was isolated from a man between 18 and 69 years old in good health. CDR3 amino acids: CASSPNRYRGSGEQYF.